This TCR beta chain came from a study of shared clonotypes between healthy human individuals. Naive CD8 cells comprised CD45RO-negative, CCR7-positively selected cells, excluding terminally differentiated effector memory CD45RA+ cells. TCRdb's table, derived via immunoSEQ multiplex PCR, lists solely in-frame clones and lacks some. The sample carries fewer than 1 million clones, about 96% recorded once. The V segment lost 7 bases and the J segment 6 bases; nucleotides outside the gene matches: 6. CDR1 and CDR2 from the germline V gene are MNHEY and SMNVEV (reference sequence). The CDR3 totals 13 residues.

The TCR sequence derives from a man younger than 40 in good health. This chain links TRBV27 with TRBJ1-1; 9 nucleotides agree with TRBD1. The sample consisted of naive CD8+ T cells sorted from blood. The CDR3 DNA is TGTGCCAGCACAGACAGGGGGTTTTCTGAAGCTTTCTTT. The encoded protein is CASTDRGFSEAFF.